What follows are 6 T cell receptor beta chains derived from one specimen sequenced in a study of cytotoxic CD8 clonotypes in ibrutinib-treated CLL. Repertoires were generated with immunoSEQ multiplex PCR, while TCRdb's copy carries only in-frame clones and drops some. The data show almost 250,000 clones, 70% seen once. Sequenced material: PBMCs, taken after 24 months of ibrutinib treatment. The receptor source for this set is a human donor with chronic lymphocytic leukemia.

The chain couples TRBV6-5 to TRBJ2-5; weak D call: TRBD1 (5 bases). Trimming removed 7 bases from V and 4 bases from J, with 13 bases in between. Germline V CDR1 and CDR2: MNHEY, SVGAGI. This CDR3 has 13 amino acids. CDR3 DNA sequence: TGTGCCAGCACAAGACAGCCTGGAGAGACCCAGTACTTC. This gives the protein CASTRQPGETQYF.

The V gene is TRBV6-5, the J gene TRBJ1-1; D gene ambiguous. The CDR3 has 15 amino acids. CDR1 MNHEY and CDR2 SVGAGI come from the germline V gene. Trimming pared 0 bases from V and 4 bases from J, leaving 12 bases between. The CDR3 nucleotides read TGTGCCAGCAGTTACTCGCGAGGGTACAGCACTGAAGCTTTCTTT. Its translation is CASSYSRGYSTEAFF.

CDR3: CASRRGLNTGELFF. The DNA of the CDR3 is TGTGCCAGCAGACGGGGTCTGAACACCGGGGAGCTGTTTTTT. V is TRBV9 and J is TRBJ2-2, with TRBD2 as a possible D gene (5 bases). The V and J ends lost 5 bases and 1 base respectively, with 9 bases between them. Germline CDR1 is SGDLS and CDR2 is YYNGEE. The CDR3 has 14 amino acids.

The chain joins TRBV28 to TRBJ2-7, with TRBD2 matching over 7 bases. The CDR3 covers 13 residues. Germline CDR1 is MDHEN and CDR2 is SYDVKM. V was clipped by 8 bases and J by 6 bases; unmatched bases: 10. CDR3 in amino acids: CASWGRDLREQYF. DNA for the CDR3: TGTGCCAGCTGGGGGAGGGACCTACGCGAGCAGTACTTC.

This chain connects TRBV29-1 to TRBJ2-7; D is possibly TRBD1 (6 bases). Germline assignment: CDR1 SQVTM and CDR2 ANQGSEA. The CDR3 has 12 amino acids. V lost 2 bases and J lost 3, with 8 bases in between. CDR3 residues: CSVERGSYEQYF. The CDR3 coding sequence is TGCAGCGTTGAAAGGGGGAGCTACGAGCAGTACTTC.

The rearrangement joins TRBV4-2 to TRBJ2-5, with 7 bases aligning to TRBD2. V lost 0 bases to trimming and J lost 4 bases; unmatched junction nucleotides: 11. From germline, CDR1 is LGHNA and CDR2 YNFKEQ. This CDR3 comprises 17 residues. In nucleotides, the CDR3 is TGTGCCAGCAGCCAAGAGTTAGCTAGCGGACTTGGAGAGACCCAGTACTTC. It is translated as CASSQELASGLGETQYF.